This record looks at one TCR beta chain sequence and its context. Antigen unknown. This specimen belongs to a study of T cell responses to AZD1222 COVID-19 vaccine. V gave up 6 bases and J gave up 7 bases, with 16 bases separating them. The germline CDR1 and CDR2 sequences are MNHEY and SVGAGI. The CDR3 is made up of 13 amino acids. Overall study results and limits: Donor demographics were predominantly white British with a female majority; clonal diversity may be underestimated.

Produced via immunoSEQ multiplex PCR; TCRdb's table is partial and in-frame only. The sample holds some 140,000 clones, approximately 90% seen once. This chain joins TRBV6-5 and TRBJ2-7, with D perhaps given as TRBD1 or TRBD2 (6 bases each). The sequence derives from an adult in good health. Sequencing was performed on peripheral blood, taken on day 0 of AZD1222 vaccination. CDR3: CASSSSGAGEQYF. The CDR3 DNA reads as TGTGCCAGCAGCTCCTCAGGGGCGGGGGAGCAGTACTTC.